This TCR beta chain was captured by sequencing in a study of T cells after posttransplantation cyclophosphamide. Broader study findings: TRB overlap between skin or GI tissue T cells and blood was limited.

V lost 2 bases and J lost 0, with 8 bases in between. CDR1 and CDR2 (germline): MNHEY, SMNVEV (reference sequence). This CDR3 has 14 residues. On the day of bone marrow donation, the related graft donor provided peripheral blood. The naive gate required viable CD3+CD4+ or CD3+CD8+ cells with CCR7+CD45RA+CD45RO-CD95-CD27+CD28+ phenotype. Repertoires were generated with immunoSEQ multiplex PCR, while TCRdb's copy carries only in-frame clones and drops some. The table has 11,000 or so clones, roughly 96% seen once; the top ten hold 0.25% to 0.3%. As for this clone: The target antigen is unknown.

The sequence was obtained from a man aged 25 to 40 in good health and a related stem cell transplant donor. This chain uses TRBV27 with TRBJ2-7; D uncertain. The material sequenced was naive CD8+ T cells sorted from PBMCs. The CDR3 loop reads CASSLARSSYEQYF. As DNA, the CDR3 is TGTGCCAGCAGTTTAGCCAGGTCCTCCTACGAGCAGTACTTC.